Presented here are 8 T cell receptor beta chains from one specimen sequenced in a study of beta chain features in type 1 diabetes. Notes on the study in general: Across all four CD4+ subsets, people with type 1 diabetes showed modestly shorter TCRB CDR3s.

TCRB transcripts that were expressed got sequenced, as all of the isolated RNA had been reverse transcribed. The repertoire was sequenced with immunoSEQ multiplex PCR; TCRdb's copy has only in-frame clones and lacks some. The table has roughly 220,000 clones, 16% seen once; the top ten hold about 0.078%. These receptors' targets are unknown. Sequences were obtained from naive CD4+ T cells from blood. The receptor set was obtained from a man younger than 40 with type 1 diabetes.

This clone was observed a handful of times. The CDR3 nucleotides are TGTGCCAGCAGAATTCCGGGCAACTATGGCTACACCTTC. Translated: CASRIPGNYGYTF. This chain joins TRBV28 and TRBJ1-2; D unclear. V dropped 6 bases and J dropped 2 bases, with 10 bases sitting between them. Germline V gene sequence: CDR1 MDHEN, CDR2 SYDVKM. The CDR3 spans 13 residues.

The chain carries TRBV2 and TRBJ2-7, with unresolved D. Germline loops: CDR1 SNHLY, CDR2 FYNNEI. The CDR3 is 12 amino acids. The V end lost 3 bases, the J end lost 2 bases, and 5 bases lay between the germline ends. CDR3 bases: TGTGCCAGCAGTGATCACACCTACGAGCAGTACTTC. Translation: CASSDHTYEQYF.

This CDR3 reads CASSLRTGVADTQYF. CDR3 DNA: TGTGCCAGCAGCTTGCGGACAGGGGTCGCAGATACGCAGTATTTT. This rearrangement joins TRBV9 to TRBJ2-3; 9 positions match TRBD1. This CDR3 has 15 amino acids. V was clipped by 4 bases and J by 4 bases; unmatched bases: 7. Looked up from germline, CDR1 is SGDLS and CDR2 is YYNGEE.

Here the CDR3 reads CASSTAPERVYEQYF. DNA for the CDR3: TGCGCCAGCAGCACGGCACCCGAACGAGTCTACGAGCAGTACTTC. V gene TRBV5-1 combines with J gene TRBJ2-7; D call uncertain. The CDR3 is 15 amino acids. Germline lookup yields CDR1 SGHRS and CDR2 YFSETQ. Between the trimmed V and J ends, which lost 4 bases and 3 bases, there was a span of 17 bases.

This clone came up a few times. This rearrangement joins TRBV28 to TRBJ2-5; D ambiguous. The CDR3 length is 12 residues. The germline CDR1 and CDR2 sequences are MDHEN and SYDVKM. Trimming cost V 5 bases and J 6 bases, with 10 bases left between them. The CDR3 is CASSLMHQTQYF. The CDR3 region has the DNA TGTGCCAGCAGTCTTATGCACCAGACCCAGTACTTC.

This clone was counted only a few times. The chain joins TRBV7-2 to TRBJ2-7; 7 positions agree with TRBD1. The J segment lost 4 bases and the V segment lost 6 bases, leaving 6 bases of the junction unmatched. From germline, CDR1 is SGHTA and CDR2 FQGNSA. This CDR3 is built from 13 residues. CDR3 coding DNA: TGTGCCAGCAGTTCAGGGGGTTTTTACGAGCAGTACTTC. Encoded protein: CASSSGGFYEQYF.

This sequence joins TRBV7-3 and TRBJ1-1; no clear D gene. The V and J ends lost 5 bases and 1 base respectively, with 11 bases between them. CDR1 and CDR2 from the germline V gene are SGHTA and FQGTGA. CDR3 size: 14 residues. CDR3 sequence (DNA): TGTGCCAGCAGCCCATCCTTAGAGAACACTGAAGCTTTCTTT. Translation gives CASSPSLENTEAFF.

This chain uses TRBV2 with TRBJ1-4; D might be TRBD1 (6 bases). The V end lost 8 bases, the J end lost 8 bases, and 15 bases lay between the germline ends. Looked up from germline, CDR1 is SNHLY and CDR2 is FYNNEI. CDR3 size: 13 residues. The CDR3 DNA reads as TGTGCCAGCCTCAACAGGGACGGAGAAAAACTGTTTTTT. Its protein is CASLNRDGEKLFF.